The 24 T cell receptor beta chains below were found in one sample sequenced in a study of shared clonotypes between healthy human individuals. Terminally differentiated effector memory CD45RA+ cells were left out of the naive CD8 fraction, which was CD45RO-negative and positively selected for CCR7. Method: immunoSEQ multiplex PCR; TCRdb's copy keeps in-frame clones and lacks some. The repertoire has hundreds of thousands of clones, approximately 96% of them found once; the top ten carry 0.11%. Material: naive CD8+ T cells sorted from blood. These receptors were collected from a woman younger than 45 in good health.

The chain carries TRBV6-5 and TRBJ2-3, with 8 bases identical to TRBD2. V lost 0 bases and J lost 6; bases outside the gene matches: 8. Germline lookup yields CDR1 MNHEY and CDR2 SVGAGI. The CDR3 is 16 residues long. This CDR3 is CASSYSLAGSGDTQYF. CDR3 nucleotides: TGTGCCAGCAGTTACTCTTTAGCGGGAAGTGGGGATACGCAGTATTTT.

The chain couples TRBV27 to TRBJ2-5; perhaps TRBD1 as D (5 bases). Near its end, the DNA agrees better with TRBJ2-7, so the J call may be wrong. CDR1 MNHEY and CDR2 SMNVEV come from the germline V gene (reference sequence). This CDR3 comprises 16 residues. The CDR3 nucleotides are TGTGCCACTAAGATATGGGCCCCTGGGGCGACCTACGAGCAGTACTTC. Amino acid sequence: CATKIWAPGATYEQYF.

This rearrangement joins TRBV5-5 to TRBJ2-3; D gene uncertain. The V gene lost 5 bases and the J gene lost 1 base, with 2 bases spanning the gap. CDR1 is SGHKS and CDR2 is YYEKEE in the germline V gene (reference sequence). The CDR3 runs to 11 residues. The CDR3 coding sequence is TGTGCCAGCAGGGGCACAGATACGCAGTATTTT. Translated, it gives CASRGTDTQYF.

This rearrangement joins TRBV5-4 to TRBJ1-1, with D possibly being TRBD1 (6 bases). The CDR3 spans 15 residues. V was clipped by 3 bases and J by 0 bases, with 12 bases between them. Germline lookup yields CDR1 SGHNT and CDR2 YYREEE (reference sequence). CDR3 coding DNA: TGTGCCAGCAGCTCAACCGGGACAATGAACACTGAAGCTTTCTTT. Amino acids: CASSSTGTMNTEAFF.

The chain links TRBV6-5 to TRBJ2-7, with D maybe TRBD1 (5 bases). This CDR3 region has 15 residues. Deletions cut 2 bases from V and 6 bases from J, with 17 bases between. The germline V gene encodes CDR1 MNHEY and CDR2 SVGAGI. DNA of the CDR3: TGTGCCAGCAGTTACGAAGGGATAGGGGCAGGCGAGCAGTACTTC. It is translated as CASSYEGIGAGEQYF.

This chain connects TRBV4-2 to TRBJ2-5, with 7 nucleotides matching TRBD2. V was clipped by 1 base and J by 2 bases; unmatched bases: 7. The CDR3 consists of 16 residues. Germline V gene sequence: CDR1 LGHNA, CDR2 YNFKEQ. CDR3 nucleotides: TGTGCCAGCAGCCAAGTCCCGGGAGGTTTGCAAGAGACCCAGTACTTC. Translating it yields CASSQVPGGLQETQYF.

This clone was seen only once. The V gene is TRBV10-3, the J gene TRBJ2-1, with D hard to call. The CDR3 loop spans 13 amino acids. V gave up 7 bases and J gave up 3 bases, with 10 bases separating them. The germline V gene encodes CDR1 ENHRY and CDR2 SYGVKD. Here the CDR3 DNA reads TGTGCCATCAATCCGGACGGCTACAATGAGCAGTTCTTC. The encoded protein is CAINPDGYNEQFF.

The chain employs TRBV10-1 and TRBJ2-7; D gene unclear. V lost 3 bases and J lost 0, with 9 bases in between. In germline, CDR1 is WNHNN, CDR2 SYGVQD (reference sequence). The CDR3 is 14 residues long. The CDR3 protein is CASSERKSSYEQYF. CDR3 coding DNA: TGCGCCAGCAGTGAAAGAAAAAGCTCCTACGAGCAGTACTTC.

The chain is built from TRBV9 and TRBJ2-7; 8 bases agree with TRBD2. CDR1 and CDR2 (germline): SGDLS, YYNGEE. The CDR3 spans 15 residues. V lost 2 bases, J lost 2 bases, and 6 bases stayed unmatched. This chain's CDR3 is CASSVTSGLPYEQYF. The CDR3 region has the DNA TGTGCCAGCAGCGTTACTAGCGGCCTACCCTACGAGCAGTACTTC.

DNA of the CDR3: TGTGCCAGCAGTTACTCGTGGAATGAGCAGTTCTTC. This gives the protein CASSYSWNEQFF. This chain joins TRBV6-6 and TRBJ2-1; no reliable D call. Germline CDR1 and CDR2: MNHNY and SVGAGI (reference sequence). The CDR3 totals 12 residues. V lost 0 bases and J 7 bases, leaving 4 bases between the germline ends.

J is TRBJ1-5 and V is TRBV2; 10 bases match TRBD1. J gave up 6 bases and V 3 bases, and 5 bases lay outside the gene matches. The CDR3 sequence is 15 residues long. Germline loops: CDR1 SNHLY, CDR2 FYNNEI. This CDR3 is CASSEGQGSVQPQHF. The CDR3 region has the DNA TGTGCCAGCAGTGAGGGACAGGGGTCTGTTCAGCCCCAGCATTTT.

This clone has only a few counts. CDR3 residues: CSVDENTEAFF. CDR3 coding DNA: TGCAGCGTTGACGAGAACACTGAAGCTTTCTTT. The V and J genes are TRBV29-1 and TRBJ1-1, with D unresolved. The ends were cut back, 3 bases at V and 1 base at J, with 3 bases in the middle. Germline loops: CDR1 SQVTM, CDR2 ANQGSEA. The CDR3 loop spans 11 amino acids.

The chain is built from TRBV2 and TRBJ1-3; perhaps TRBD1 as D (6 bases). The CDR3 has 17 amino acids. Trimming stripped 5 bases from V and 3 bases from J, with 20 bases between. CDR1 is SNHLY, CDR2 FYNNEI, per germline. CDR3 in amino acids: CASSSGTSEFNGNTIYF. Here the CDR3 DNA reads TGTGCCAGCAGTTCCGGGACATCGGAATTTAATGGAAACACCATATATTTT.

The CDR3 DNA follows: TGTGCCAGCATCCCTCCGGGGAACACTGAAGCTTTCTTT. It yields the protein CASIPPGNTEAFF. This chain links TRBV6-5 with TRBJ1-1; D is uncertain. The CDR3 covers 13 residues. Germline V CDR1 and CDR2: MNHEY, SVGAGI. V lost 7 bases and J 1 base, leaving 10 bases between the germline ends.

The genes are TRBV5-4 and TRBJ2-2, with D hard to call. Germline assignment: CDR1 SGHNT and CDR2 YYREEE (reference sequence). CDR3 length equals 14 residues. Trimming took off 0 bases at V and 4 bases at J, with 7 bases between the two ends. The CDR3 nucleotides are TGTGCCAGCAGCTTGGGCTGGACCACCGGGGAGCTGTTTTTT. Amino acid sequence: CASSLGWTTGELFF.

The chain is built from TRBV2 and TRBJ1-1; unclear D gene. Germline loops: CDR1 SNHLY, CDR2 FYNNEI. There are 11 residues in the CDR3. V was trimmed by 3 bases and J by 8 bases, leaving 7 bases between them. The CDR3 coding sequence is TGTGCCAGCAGTGAGCTCCAGGAAGCTTTCTTT. It codes for CASSELQEAFF.

The V and J genes are TRBV7-9 and TRBJ1-1; 8 nucleotides align to TRBD1. The CDR3 runs to 18 residues. Germline trimming cut 5 bases from V and 2 bases from J; bases unmatched to any gene: 16. Germline V gene sequence: CDR1 SEHNR, CDR2 FQNEAQ (reference sequence). The CDR3 sequence is CASSPRETGVGVNTEAFF. DNA for the CDR3: TGTGCCAGCAGCCCCAGGGAGACAGGGGTAGGAGTAAACACTGAAGCTTTCTTT. Complete variable domain (other parts from reference TRBV7-9 and TRBJ1-1): DTGVSQNPRHKITKRGQNVTFRCDPISEHNRLYWYRQTLGQGPEFLTYFQNEAQLEKSRLLSDRFSAERPKGSFSTLEIQRTEQGDSAMYLCASSPRETGVGVNTEAFFGQGTRLTVV.

This chain connects TRBV7-9 to TRBJ1-2; 9 bases fit TRBD1. The CDR3 runs to 17 residues. Trimming removed 5 bases from V and 4 bases from J; junction bases left unmatched: 14. CDR1 SEHNR and CDR2 FQNEAQ come from the germline V gene (reference sequence). DNA of the CDR3: TGTGCCAGCAGCCTAACCACTCCGGGACAGGGCGCCTATGGCTACACCTTC. Protein sequence: CASSLTTPGQGAYGYTF.

CDR3 bases: TGCGCCAGCAATCAAACCACCGCCCACCCGAACAATGAGCAGTTCTTC. Its translation: CASNQTTAHPNNEQFF. The V gene is TRBV10-1, the J gene TRBJ2-1; no reliable D call. Trimming stripped 7 bases from V and 5 bases from J, with 21 bases between. CDR1 is WNHNN and CDR2 is SYGVQD in the germline V gene (reference sequence). The CDR3 is made up of 16 amino acids.

A word on this clone: The sample has other DNA sequences that encode this CDR3 too. This rearrangement joins TRBV7-8 to TRBJ2-7; D is uncertain. Germline assignment: CDR1 SGHVS and CDR2 FQNEAQ. This CDR3 has 14 amino acids. Between the trimmed V and J ends, which lost 2 bases and 0 bases, there was a span of 8 bases. The CDR3 DNA follows: TGTGCCAGCAGCTTACTAGGTTACTCCTACGAGCAGTACTTC. It codes for CASSLLGYSYEQYF.

The gene calls are TRBV9 and TRBJ2-7, with unresolved D. V was clipped by 5 bases and J by 5 bases, with 17 bases between them. The CDR3 runs 14 residues. Germline CDR1 and CDR2: SGDLS and YYNGEE. DNA for the CDR3: TGTGCCAGCAGTCATACCAAGATGTCTAACGAGCAGTACTTC. Its protein product is CASSHTKMSNEQYF. Using reference TRBV9 and TRBJ2-7 for the parts outside the CDR3, the full variable domain is DSGVTQTPKHLITATGQRVTLRCSPRSGDLSVYWYQQSLDQGLQFLIQYYNGEERAKGNILERFSAQQFPDLHSELNLSSLELGDSALYFCASSHTKMSNEQYFGPGTRLTVT.

This clone occurred once. This rearrangement joins TRBV6-5 to TRBJ2-1; 9 bases agree with TRBD1. This CDR3 spans 15 amino acids. Germline CDR1 MNHEY, CDR2 SVGAGI. V was clipped by 6 bases and J by 5 bases; unmatched bases: 8. This CDR3 reads CASSLGTGTNNEQFF. CDR3 sequence (DNA): TGTGCCAGCAGCTTAGGGACAGGGACTAACAATGAGCAGTTCTTC.

This chain links TRBV28 with TRBJ2-1, with 9 bases fitting TRBD2. The length of the CDR3 is 15 residues. Trimming took 5 bases from V and 7 from J; bases not matched to a gene: 9. CDR1 is MDHEN and CDR2 is SYDVKM in the germline V gene. In DNA, the CDR3 is TGTGCCAGCAGTCCCGCTAGCGGGACCTTGAATGAGCAGTTCTTC. It encodes CASSPASGTLNEQFF.

The rearrangement joins TRBV28 to TRBJ2-7; TRBD1 aligns across 7 bases. The CDR3 spans 12 residues. V was pared by 6 bases and J by 6 bases, with 5 bases of the junction left unmatched. The germline V gene encodes CDR1 MDHEN and CDR2 SYDVKM. The chain's CDR3 is CASSPGQAEQYF. For the CDR3, the DNA is TGTGCCAGCAGCCCCGGACAGGCCGAGCAGTACTTC. The full variable domain, its missing parts supplied by reference TRBV28 and TRBJ2-7, is DVKVTQSSRYLVKRTGEKVFLECVQDMDHENMFWYRQDPGLGLRLIYFSYDVKMKEKGDIPEGYSVSREKKERFSLILESASTNQTSMYLCASSPGQAEQYFGPGTRLTVT.